This T cell receptor (beta chain) was obtained from a study of OX40 agonist ivuxolimab in advanced cancers. The overall study: The study gave patients intravenous ivuxolimab at 0.01 to 10 mg/kg every 2 weeks. Study conclusions and caveats: Normalized T-cell clonal expansion was also low in some nonresponders. CD8+ T cells averaged more expanded clones than CD4+.

Drawing of blood for sampling happened at baseline, at cycle 4 day 1, and at cycle 7 day 1. With 9 bases removed from V and 7 bases from J, the gap between germline ends came to 21 bases. Germline lookup yields CDR1 LNHDA and CDR2 SQIVND (reference sequence). This CDR3 has 15 residues. Method: immunoSEQ multiplex PCR; TCRdb's copy keeps in-frame clones and lacks some. The table shows 80,000 to 100,000 clones, with roughly 84% occurring only once. Regarding this clone: Its cognate antigen is unknown.

Sequenced here: CD4+ or CD8+ T cells sorted from blood, sampled in a trial of the OX40 agonist ivuxolimab. The clonotype originates from an adult with an advanced solid tumor such as melanoma, head and neck, liver or kidney cancer. V usage is TRBV19 and J usage is TRBJ2-2; D may be TRBD2 (6 bases). The CDR3 DNA reads as TGTGCCAGCACTTTAACCGGGACTCCCAGCGGGGAGCTGTTTTTT. The encoded protein is CASTLTGTPSGELFF. Together with reference TRBV19 and TRBJ2-2, the CDR3 gives the full variable domain: DGGITQSPKYLFRKEGQNVTLSCEQNLNHDAMYWYRQDPGQGLRLIYYSQIVNDFQKGDIAEGYSVSREKKESFPLTVTSAQKNPTAFYLCASTLTGTPSGELFFGEGSRLTVL.